This T cell receptor beta chain was observed in a study of OX40 agonist ivuxolimab in advanced cancers. V was clipped by 6 bases and J by 2 bases; unmatched bases: 7. The CDR3 length is 15 residues. CDR1 and CDR2 from the germline V gene are SEHNR and FQNEAQ (reference sequence). The table came from immunoSEQ multiplex PCR; TCRdb's copy has only in-frame clones and leaves some out. The sample has about 69,000 clones, just over 90% seen once. This chain uses TRBV7-9 with TRBJ2-1, with TRBD1 identical over 7 bases. The clonotype comes from an adult with an advanced solid tumor such as melanoma, head and neck, liver or kidney cancer. The sample here was CD4+ or CD8+ T cells sorted from blood, taken in a trial of the OX40 agonist ivuxolimab. CDR3 residues: CASSSGGPAYNEQFF. Here the CDR3 DNA reads TGTGCCAGCAGTTCAGGGGGTCCTGCCTACAATGAGCAGTTCTTC.